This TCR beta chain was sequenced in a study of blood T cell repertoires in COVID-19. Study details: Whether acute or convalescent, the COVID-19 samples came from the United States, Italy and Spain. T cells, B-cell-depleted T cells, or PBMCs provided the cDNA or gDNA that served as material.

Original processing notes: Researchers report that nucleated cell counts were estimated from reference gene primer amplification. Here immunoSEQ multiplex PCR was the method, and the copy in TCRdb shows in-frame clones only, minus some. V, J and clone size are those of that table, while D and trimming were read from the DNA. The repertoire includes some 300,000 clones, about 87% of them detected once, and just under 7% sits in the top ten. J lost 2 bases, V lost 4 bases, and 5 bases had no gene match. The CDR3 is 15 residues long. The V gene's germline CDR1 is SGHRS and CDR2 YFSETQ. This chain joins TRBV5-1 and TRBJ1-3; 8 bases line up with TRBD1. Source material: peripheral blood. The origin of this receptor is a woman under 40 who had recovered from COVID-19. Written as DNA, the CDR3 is TGCGCCAGCAGCGAATGGACAGGGACTGGAAACACCATATATTTT. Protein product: CASSEWTGTGNTIYF.